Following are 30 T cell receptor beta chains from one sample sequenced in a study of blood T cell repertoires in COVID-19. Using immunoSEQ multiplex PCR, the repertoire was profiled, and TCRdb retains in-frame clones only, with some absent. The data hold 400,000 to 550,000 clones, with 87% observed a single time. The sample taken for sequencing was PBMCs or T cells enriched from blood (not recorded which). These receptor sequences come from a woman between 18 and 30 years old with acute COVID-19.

The CDR3 nucleotides are TGCAGCGTTGAAGGAGCGGGACAGACCCAGTACTTC. It codes for CSVEGAGQTQYF. The chain joins TRBV29-1 to TRBJ2-5; 7 nucleotides match TRBD2. This CDR3 spans 12 amino acids. Germline V CDR1 and CDR2: SQVTM, ANQGSEA. The V segment lost 1 base and the J segment 6 bases; nucleotides outside the gene matches: 2.

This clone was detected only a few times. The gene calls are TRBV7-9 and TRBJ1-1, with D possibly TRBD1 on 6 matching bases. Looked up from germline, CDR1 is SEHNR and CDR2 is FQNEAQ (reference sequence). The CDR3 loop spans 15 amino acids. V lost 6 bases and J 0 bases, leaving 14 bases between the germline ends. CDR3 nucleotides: TGTGCCAGCAGACAACAGGGAAAACTGAACACTGAAGCTTTCTTT. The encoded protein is CASRQQGKLNTEAFF. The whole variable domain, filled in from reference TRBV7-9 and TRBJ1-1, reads DTGVSQNPRHKITKRGQNVTFRCDPISEHNRLYWYRQTLGQGPEFLTYFQNEAQLEKSRLLSDRFSAERPKGSFSTLEIQRTEQGDSAMYLCASRQQGKLNTEAFFGQGTRLTVV.

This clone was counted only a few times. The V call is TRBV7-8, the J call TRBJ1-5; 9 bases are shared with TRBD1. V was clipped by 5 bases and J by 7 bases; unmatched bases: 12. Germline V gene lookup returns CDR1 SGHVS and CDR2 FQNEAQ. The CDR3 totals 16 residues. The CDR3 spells CASSPFGTGHSQPQHF. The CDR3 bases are TGTGCCAGCAGCCCCTTTGGGACAGGGCATTCCCAGCCCCAGCATTTT.

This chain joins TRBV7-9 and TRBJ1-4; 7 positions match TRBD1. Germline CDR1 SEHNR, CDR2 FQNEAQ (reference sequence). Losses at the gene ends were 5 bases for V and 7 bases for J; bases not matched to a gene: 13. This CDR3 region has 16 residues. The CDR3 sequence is CASSGEQGRDSEKLFF. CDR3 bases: TGTGCCAGCAGCGGGGAACAGGGGCGAGATTCTGAAAAACTGTTTTTT.

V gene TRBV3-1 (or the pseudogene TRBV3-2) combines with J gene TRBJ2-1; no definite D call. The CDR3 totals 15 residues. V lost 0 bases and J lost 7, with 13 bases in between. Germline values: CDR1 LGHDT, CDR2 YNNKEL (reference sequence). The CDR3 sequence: CASSQDHGSWNEQFF. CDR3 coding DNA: TGTGCCAGCAGCCAAGATCACGGTAGTTGGAATGAGCAGTTCTTC.

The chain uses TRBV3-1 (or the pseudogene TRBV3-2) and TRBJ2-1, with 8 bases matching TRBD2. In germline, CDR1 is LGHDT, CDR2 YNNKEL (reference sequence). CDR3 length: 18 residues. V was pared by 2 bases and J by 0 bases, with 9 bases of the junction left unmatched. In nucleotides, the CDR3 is TGTGCCAGCAGCCAAAGTACTAGCGGTTCTAGCTCCTACAATGAGCAGTTCTTC. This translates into CASSQSTSGSSSYNEQFF.

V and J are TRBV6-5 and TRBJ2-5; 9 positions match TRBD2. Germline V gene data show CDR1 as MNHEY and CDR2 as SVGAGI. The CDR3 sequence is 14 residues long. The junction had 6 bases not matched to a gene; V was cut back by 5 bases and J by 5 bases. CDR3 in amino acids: CASSPRGGHETQYF. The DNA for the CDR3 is TGTGCCAGCAGTCCGCGGGGGGGCCATGAGACCCAGTACTTC.

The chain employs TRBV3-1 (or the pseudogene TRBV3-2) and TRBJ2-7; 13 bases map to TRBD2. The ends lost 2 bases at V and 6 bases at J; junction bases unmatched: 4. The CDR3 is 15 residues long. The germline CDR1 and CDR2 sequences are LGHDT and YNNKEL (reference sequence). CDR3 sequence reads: CASSQTSGGAGEQYF. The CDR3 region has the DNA TGTGCCAGCAGCCAAACTAGCGGGGGGGCGGGCGAGCAGTACTTC.

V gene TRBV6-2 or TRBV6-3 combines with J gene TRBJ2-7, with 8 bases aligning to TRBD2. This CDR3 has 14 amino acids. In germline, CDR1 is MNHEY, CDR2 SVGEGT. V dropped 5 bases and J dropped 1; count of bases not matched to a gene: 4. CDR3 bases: TGTGCCAGCAGTCGGACTAGCCAATCCTACGAGCAGTACTTC. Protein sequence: CASSRTSQSYEQYF.

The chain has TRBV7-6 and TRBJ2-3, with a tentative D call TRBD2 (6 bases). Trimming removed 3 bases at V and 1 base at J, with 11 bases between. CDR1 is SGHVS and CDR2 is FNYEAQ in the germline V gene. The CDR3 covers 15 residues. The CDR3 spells CASSFLGEGTDTQYF. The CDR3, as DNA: TGTGCCAGCAGCTTTTTGGGGGAGGGCACAGATACGCAGTATTTT.

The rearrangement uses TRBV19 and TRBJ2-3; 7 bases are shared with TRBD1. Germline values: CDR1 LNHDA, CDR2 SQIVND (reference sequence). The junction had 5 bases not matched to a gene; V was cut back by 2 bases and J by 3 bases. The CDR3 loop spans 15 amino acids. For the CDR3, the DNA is TGTGCCAGTAGTATAACAGGGGAAAATACAGATACGCAGTATTTT. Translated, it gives CASSITGENTDTQYF.

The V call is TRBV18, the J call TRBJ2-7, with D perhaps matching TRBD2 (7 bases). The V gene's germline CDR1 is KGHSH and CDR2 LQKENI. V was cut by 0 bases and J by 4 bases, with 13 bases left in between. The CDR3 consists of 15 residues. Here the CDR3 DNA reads TGTGCCAGCTCACCACCCGCCAGGGGAGGGTACGAGCAGTACTTC. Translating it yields CASSPPARGGYEQYF.

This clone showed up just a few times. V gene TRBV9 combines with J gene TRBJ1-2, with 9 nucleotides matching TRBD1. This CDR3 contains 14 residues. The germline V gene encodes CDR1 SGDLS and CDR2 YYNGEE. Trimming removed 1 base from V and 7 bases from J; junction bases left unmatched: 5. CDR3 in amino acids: CASSVTTGGRGYTF. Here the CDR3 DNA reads TGTGCCAGCAGCGTAACGACAGGGGGACGTGGCTACACCTTC. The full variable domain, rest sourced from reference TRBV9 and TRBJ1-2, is DSGVTQTPKHLITATGQRVTLRCSPRSGDLSVYWYQQSLDQGLQFLIQYYNGEERAKGNILERFSAQQFPDLHSELNLSSLELGDSALYFCASSVTTGGRGYTFGSGTRLTVV.

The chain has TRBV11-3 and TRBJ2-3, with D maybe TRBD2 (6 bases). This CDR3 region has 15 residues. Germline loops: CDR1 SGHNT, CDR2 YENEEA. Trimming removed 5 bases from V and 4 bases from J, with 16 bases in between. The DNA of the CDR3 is TGTGCCAGCAGCCTGAGCCCCAGACTAGCAGATACGCAGTATTTT. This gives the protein CASSLSPRLADTQYF.

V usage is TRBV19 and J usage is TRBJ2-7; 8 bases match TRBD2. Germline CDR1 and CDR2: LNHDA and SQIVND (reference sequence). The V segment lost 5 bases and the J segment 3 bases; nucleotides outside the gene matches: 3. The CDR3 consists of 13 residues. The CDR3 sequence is CASSGTRDYEQYF. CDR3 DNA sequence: TGTGCCAGTAGTGGGACTAGGGACTACGAGCAGTACTTC.

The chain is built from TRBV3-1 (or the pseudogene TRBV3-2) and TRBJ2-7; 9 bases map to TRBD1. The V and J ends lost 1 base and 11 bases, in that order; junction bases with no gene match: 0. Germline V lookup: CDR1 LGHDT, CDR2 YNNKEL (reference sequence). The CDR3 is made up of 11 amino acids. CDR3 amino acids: CASSQGQGEYF. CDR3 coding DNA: TGTGCCAGCAGCCAAGGACAGGGGGAGTACTTC.

The DNA for the CDR3 is TGTGCCAGCAGCCCCAGACAGGGTGGGGGCACTGAAGCTTTCTTT. Its translation is CASSPRQGGGTEAFF. The chain has TRBV7-6 and TRBJ1-1; 7 bases fit TRBD1. This CDR3 is built from 15 residues. With 5 bases clipped from V and 4 bases from J, the junction kept 10 bases outside the gene matches. Germline-derived CDR1 and CDR2 are SGHVS and FNYEAQ.

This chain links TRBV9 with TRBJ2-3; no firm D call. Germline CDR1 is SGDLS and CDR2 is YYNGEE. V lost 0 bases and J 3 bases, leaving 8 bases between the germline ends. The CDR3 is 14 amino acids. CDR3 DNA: TGTGCCAGCAGCGTAGGTGATAGTACAGATACGCAGTATTTT. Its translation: CASSVGDSTDTQYF.

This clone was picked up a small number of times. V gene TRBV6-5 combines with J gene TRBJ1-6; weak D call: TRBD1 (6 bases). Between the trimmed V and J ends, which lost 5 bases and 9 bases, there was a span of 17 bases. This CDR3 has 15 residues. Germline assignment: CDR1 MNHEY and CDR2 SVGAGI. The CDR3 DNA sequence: TGTGCCAGCAGTCGACAAAGGACAGCTTTTTCACCCCTCCACTTT. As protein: CASSRQRTAFSPLHF.

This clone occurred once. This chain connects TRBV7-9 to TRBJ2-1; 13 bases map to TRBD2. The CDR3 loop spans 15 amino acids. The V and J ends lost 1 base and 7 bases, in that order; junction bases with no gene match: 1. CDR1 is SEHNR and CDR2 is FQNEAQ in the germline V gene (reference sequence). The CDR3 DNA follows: TGTGCCAGCAGCTTAGTACTAGCGGGGGGGAATGAGCAGTTCTTC. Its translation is CASSLVLAGGNEQFF.

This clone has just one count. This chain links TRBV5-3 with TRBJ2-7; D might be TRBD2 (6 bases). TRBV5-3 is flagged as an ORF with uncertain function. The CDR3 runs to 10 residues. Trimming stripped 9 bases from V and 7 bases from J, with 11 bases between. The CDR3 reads CATPEGEQYF. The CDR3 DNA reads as TGTGCCACACCGGAGGGTGAGCAGTACTTC.

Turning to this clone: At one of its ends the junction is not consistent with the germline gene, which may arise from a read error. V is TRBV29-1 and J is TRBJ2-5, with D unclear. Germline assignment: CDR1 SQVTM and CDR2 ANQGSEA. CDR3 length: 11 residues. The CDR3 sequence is CSVEDRSRVDF. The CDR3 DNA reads TGCAGCGTTGAAGACCGGTCAAGAGTGGACTTC.

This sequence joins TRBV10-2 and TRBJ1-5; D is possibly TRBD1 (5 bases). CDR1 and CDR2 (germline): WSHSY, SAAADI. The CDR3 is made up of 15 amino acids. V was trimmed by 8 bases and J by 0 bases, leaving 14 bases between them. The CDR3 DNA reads TGCGCCAGCGCCGCGACAGCCTATAGCAATCAGCCCCAGCATTTT. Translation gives CASAATAYSNQPQHF.

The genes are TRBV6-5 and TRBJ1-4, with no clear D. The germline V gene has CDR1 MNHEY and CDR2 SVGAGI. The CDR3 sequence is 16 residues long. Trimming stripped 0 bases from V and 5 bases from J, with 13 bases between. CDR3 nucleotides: TGTGCCAGCAGTTACTCATTTTCGGGGTGGAATGAAAAACTGTTTTTT. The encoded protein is CASSYSFSGWNEKLFF.

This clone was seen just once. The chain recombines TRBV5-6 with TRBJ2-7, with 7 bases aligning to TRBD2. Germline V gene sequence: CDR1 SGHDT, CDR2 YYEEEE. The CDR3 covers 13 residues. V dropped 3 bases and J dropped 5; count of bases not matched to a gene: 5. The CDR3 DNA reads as TGTGCCAGCAGCTCAGCGGGAATCGACGAGCAGTACTTC. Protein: CASSSAGIDEQYF.

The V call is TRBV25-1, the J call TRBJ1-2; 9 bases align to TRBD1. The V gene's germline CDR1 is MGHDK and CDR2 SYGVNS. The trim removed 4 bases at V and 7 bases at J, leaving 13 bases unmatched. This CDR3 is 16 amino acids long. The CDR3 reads CASSGPKDRGSGGYTF. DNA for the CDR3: TGTGCCAGCAGTGGTCCGAAGGACAGGGGTAGCGGTGGCTACACCTTC.

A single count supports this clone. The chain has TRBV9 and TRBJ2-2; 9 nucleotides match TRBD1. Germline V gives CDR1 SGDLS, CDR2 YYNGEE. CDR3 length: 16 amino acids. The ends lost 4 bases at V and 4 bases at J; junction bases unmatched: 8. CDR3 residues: CASSNRDRAITGELFF. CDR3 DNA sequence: TGTGCCAGCAGCAACCGGGACAGGGCAATCACCGGGGAGCTGTTTTTT.

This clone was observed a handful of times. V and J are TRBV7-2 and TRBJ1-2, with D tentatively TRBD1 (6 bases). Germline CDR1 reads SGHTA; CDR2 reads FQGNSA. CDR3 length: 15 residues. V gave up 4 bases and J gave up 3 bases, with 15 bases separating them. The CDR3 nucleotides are TGTGCCAGCAGCTCGGGGGGCGCCGGCGACTATGGCTACACCTTC. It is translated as CASSSGGAGDYGYTF.

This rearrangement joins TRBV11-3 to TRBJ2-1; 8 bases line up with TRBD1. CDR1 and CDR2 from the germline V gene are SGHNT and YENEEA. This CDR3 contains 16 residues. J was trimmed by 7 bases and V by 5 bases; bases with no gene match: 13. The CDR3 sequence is CASSPFMDRDRNEQFF. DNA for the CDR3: TGTGCCAGCAGCCCCTTTATGGACAGGGATCGTAATGAGCAGTTCTTC.

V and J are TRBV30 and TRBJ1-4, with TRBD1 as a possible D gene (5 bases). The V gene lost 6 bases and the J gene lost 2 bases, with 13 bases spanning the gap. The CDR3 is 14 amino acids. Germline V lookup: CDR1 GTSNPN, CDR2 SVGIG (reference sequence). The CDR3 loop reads CACPGTFTNEKLFF. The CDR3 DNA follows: TGTGCCTGCCCCGGGACTTTCACTAATGAAAAACTGTTTTTT. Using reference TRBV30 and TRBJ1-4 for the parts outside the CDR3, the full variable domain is SQTIHQWPATLVQPVGSPLSLECTVEGTSNPNLYWYRQAAGRGLQLLFYSVGIGQISSEVPQNLSASRPQDRQFILSSKKLLLSDSGFYLCACPGTFTNEKLFFGSGTQLSVL.